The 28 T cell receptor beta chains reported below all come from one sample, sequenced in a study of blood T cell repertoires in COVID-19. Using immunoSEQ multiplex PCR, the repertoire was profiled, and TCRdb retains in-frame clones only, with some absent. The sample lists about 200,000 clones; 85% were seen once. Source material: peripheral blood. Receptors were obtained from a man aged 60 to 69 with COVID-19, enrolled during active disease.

The CDR3 region has the DNA TGTGCCAGTAGCCATTACAGGGTGAACACTGAAGCTTTCTTT. Amino acid sequence: CASSHYRVNTEAFF. The genes are TRBV19 and TRBJ1-1; D is possibly TRBD1 (6 bases). In germline, CDR1 is LNHDA, CDR2 SQIVND (reference sequence). V was cut by 6 bases and J by 0 bases, with 11 bases left in between. The CDR3 loop spans 14 amino acids. Looking up the rest from reference TRBV19 and TRBJ1-1 gives the full variable domain: DGGITQSPKYLFRKEGQNVTLSCEQNLNHDAMYWYRQDPGQGLRLIYYSQIVNDFQKGDIAEGYSVSREKKESFPLTVTSAQKNPTAFYLCASSHYRVNTEAFFGQGTRLTVV.

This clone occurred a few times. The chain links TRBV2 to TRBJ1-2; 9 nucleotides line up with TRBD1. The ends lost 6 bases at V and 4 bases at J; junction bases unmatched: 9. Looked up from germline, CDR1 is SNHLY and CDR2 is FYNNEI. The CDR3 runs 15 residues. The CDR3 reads CASRPGQGGGYGYTF. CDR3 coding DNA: TGTGCCAGCAGACCGGGACAGGGAGGGGGCTATGGCTACACCTTC.

The CDR3: CASSMGLAGATTGELFF. In nucleotides, the CDR3 is TGTGCCAGTAGTATGGGACTAGCGGGAGCGACCACCGGGGAGCTGTTTTTT. The chain joins TRBV19 to TRBJ2-2; TRBD2 matches at 14 bases. Germline values: CDR1 LNHDA, CDR2 SQIVND (reference sequence). J lost 4 bases, V lost 3 bases, and 4 bases had no gene match. This CDR3 is built from 17 residues.

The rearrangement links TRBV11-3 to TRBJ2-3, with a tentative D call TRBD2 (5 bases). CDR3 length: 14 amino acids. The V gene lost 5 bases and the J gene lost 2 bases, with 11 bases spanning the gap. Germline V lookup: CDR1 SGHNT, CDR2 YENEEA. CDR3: CASSTSGSTDTQYF. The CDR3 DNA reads TGTGCCAGCAGCACCAGCGGATCCACAGATACGCAGTATTTT.

The CDR3 region is CASSFSGQTLFF. The CDR3 bases are TGTGCCAGCAGCTTTTCCGGACAGACTCTGTTTTTT. This chain uses TRBV7-2 with TRBJ1-4, with D maybe TRBD1 (6 bases). Germline lookup yields CDR1 SGHTA and CDR2 FQGNSA. CDR3 length: 12 amino acids. The V end lost 3 bases, the J end lost 14 bases, and 13 bases lay between the germline ends.

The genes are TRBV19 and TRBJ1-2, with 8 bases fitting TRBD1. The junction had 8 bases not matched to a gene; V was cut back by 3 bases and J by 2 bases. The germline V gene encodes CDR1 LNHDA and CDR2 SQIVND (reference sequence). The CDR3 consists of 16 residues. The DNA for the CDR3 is TGTGCCAGTAGTATTGGATGGAGGACAGGGAACTATGGCTACACCTTC. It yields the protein CASSIGWRTGNYGYTF.

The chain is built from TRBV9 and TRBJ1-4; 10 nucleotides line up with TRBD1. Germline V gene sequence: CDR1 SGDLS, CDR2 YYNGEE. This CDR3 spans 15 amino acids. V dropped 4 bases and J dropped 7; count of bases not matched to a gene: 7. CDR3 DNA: TGTGCCAGCAGCTTTTCCGGGACAGGGGCTGAAAAACTGTTTTTT. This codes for CASSFSGTGAEKLFF.

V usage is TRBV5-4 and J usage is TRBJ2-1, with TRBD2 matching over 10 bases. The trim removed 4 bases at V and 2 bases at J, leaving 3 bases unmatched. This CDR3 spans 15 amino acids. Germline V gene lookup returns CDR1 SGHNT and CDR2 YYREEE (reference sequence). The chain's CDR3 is CASSPGTSAYNEQFF. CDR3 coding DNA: TGTGCCAGCAGCCCCGGGACTAGCGCCTACAATGAGCAGTTCTTC.

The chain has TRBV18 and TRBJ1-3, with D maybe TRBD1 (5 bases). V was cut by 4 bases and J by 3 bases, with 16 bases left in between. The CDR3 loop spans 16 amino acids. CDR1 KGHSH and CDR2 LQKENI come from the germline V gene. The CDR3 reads CASSLGPAENGNTIYF. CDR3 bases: TGTGCCAGCTCACTGGGGCCAGCTGAGAATGGAAACACCATATATTTT.

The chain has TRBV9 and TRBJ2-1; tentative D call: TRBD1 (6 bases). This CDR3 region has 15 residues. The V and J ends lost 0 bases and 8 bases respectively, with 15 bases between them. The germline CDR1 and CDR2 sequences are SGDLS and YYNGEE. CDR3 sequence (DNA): TGTGCCAGCAGCGTAGGCCAGGGGATAATCTATGAGCAGTTCTTC. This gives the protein CASSVGQGIIYEQFF.

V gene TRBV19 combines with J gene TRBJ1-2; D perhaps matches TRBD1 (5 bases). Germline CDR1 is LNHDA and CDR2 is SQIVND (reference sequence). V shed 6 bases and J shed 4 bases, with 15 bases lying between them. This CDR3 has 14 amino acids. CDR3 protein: CASSNEGTFYGYTF. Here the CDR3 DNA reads TGTGCCAGTAGCAACGAAGGGACTTTCTATGGCTACACCTTC.

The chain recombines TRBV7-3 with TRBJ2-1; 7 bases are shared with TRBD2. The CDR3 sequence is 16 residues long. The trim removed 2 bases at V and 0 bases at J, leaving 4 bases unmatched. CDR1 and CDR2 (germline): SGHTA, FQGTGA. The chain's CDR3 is CASSLDGGSSYNEQFF. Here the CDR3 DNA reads TGTGCCAGCAGCTTAGATGGCGGGAGCTCCTACAATGAGCAGTTCTTC. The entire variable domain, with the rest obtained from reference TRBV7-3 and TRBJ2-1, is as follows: GAGVSQTPSNKVTEKGKYVELRCDPISGHTALYWYRQSLGQGPEFLIYFQGTGAADDSGLPNDRFFAVRPEGSVSTLKIQRTERGDSAVYLCASSLDGGSSYNEQFFGPGTRLTVL.

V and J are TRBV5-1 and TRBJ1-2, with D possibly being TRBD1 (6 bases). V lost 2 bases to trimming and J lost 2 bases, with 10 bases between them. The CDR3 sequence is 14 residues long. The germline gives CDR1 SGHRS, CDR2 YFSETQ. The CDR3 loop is CASSFTQGNYGYTF. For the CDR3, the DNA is TGCGCCAGCAGCTTTACCCAGGGGAACTATGGCTACACCTTC. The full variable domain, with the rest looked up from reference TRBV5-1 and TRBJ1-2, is KAGVTQTPRYLIKTRGQQVTLSCSPISGHRSVSWYQQTPGQGLQFLFEYFSETQRNKGNFPGRFSGRQFSNSRSEMNVSTLELGDSALYLCASSFTQGNYGYTFGSGTRLTVV.

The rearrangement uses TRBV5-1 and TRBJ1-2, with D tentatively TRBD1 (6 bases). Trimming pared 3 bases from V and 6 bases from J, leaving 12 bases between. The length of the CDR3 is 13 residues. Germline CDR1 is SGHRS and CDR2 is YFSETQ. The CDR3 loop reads CASSSTGSHGYTF. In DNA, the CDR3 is TGCGCCAGCAGCTCGACAGGTTCACATGGCTACACCTTC.

The CDR3 DNA sequence: TGCGCCAGCAGCTTTCGTGGGGGGAGTTTCGACATTCAGTACTTC. Residues: CASSFRGGSFDIQYF. The chain is built from TRBV5-1 and TRBJ2-4; D is perhaps TRBD2 (6 bases). CDR3 length: 15 residues. The V end was cut by 2 bases, the J end by 8 bases, with 17 bases between. CDR1 is SGHRS and CDR2 is YFSETQ in the germline V gene.

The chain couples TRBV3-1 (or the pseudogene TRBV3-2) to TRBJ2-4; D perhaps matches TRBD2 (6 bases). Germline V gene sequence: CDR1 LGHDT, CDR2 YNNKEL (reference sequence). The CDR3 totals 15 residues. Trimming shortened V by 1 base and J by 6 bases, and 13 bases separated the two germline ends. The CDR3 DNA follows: TGTGCCAGCAGCCAAGGCGGGGTGACCCGAAACATTCAGTACTTC. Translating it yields CASSQGGVTRNIQYF.

The CDR3 coding sequence is TGTGCTAGTGGTCCGATGGGGGGGACGAACACTGAAGCTTTCTTT. This codes for CASGPMGGTNTEAFF. The chain links TRBV12-5 to TRBJ1-1, with D possibly being TRBD1 (5 bases). Trimming took off 5 bases at V and 1 base at J, with 14 bases between the two ends. The germline gives CDR1 LGHNT, CDR2 FRNRAP. CDR3 length: 15 residues.

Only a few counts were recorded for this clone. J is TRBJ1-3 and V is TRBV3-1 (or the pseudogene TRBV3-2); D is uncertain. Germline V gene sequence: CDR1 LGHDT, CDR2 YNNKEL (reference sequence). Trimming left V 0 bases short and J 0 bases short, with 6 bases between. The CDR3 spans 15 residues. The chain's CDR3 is CASSQESSSGNTIYF. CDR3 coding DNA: TGTGCCAGCAGCCAAGAATCGAGCTCTGGAAACACCATATATTTT.

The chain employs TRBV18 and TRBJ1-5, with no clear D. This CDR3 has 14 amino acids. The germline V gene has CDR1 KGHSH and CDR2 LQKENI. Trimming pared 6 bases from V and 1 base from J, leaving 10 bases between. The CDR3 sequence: CASSTAASNQPQHF. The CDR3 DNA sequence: TGTGCCAGCTCGACCGCGGCGAGCAATCAGCCCCAGCATTTT.

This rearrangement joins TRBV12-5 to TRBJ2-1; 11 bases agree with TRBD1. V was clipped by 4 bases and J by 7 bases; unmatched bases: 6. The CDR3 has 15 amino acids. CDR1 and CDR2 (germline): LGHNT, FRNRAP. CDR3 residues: CASGWGTGGRNEQFF. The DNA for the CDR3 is TGTGCTAGTGGTTGGGGGACAGGGGGGCGGAATGAGCAGTTCTTC. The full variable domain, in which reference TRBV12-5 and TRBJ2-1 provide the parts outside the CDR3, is DARVTQTPRHKVTEMGQEVTMRCQPILGHNTVFWYRQTMMQGLELLAYFRNRAPLDDSGMPKDRFSAEMPDATLATLKIQPSEPRDSAVYFCASGWGTGGRNEQFFGPGTRLTVL.

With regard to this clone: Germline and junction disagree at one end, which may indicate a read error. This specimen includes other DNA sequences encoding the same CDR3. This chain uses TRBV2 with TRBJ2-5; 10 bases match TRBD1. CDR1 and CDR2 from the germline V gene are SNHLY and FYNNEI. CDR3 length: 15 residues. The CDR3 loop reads CASSKDRGGAETQYF. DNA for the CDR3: TGTGCTAGCAGTAAGGACAGGGGGGGAGCCGAGACCCAGTACTTC.

In DNA form, the CDR3 reads TGTGCCAGCGGACTGGAAGCTAACTATGGCTACACCTTC. Protein sequence: CASGLEANYGYTF. The chain links TRBV6-5 to TRBJ1-2; D not resolved. CDR1 and CDR2 from the germline V gene are MNHEY and SVGAGI. The V end lost 8 bases, the J end lost 0 bases, and 10 bases lay between the germline ends. CDR3 length: 13 amino acids.

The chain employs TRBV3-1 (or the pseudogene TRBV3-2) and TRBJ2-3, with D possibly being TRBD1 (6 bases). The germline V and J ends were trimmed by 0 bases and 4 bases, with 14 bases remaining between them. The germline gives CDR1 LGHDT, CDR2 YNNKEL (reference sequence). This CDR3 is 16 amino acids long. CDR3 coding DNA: TGTGCCAGCAGCCAAGATTACGGTAGGGGGTCAGATACGCAGTATTTT. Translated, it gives CASSQDYGRGSDTQYF.

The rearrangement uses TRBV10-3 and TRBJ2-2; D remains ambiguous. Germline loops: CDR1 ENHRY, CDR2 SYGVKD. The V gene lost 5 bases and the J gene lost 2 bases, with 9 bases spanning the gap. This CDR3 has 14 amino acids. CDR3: CAISRAQNTGELFF. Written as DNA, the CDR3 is TGTGCCATCAGTCGAGCTCAAAACACCGGGGAGCTGTTTTTT.

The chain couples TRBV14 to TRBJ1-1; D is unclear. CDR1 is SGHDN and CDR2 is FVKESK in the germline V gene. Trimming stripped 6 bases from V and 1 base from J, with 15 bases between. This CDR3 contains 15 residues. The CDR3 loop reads CASRRRGEGNTEAFF. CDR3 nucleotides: TGTGCCAGCAGGCGACGTGGGGAGGGGAACACTGAAGCTTTCTTT.

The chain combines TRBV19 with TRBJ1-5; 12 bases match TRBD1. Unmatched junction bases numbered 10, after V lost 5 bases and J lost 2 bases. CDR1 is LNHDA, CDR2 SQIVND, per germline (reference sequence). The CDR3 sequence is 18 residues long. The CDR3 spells CASSSRGTGGYGNQPQHF. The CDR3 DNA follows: TGTGCCAGTAGTTCTCGCGGGACAGGGGGCTATGGCAATCAGCCCCAGCATTTT. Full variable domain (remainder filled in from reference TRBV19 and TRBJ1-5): DGGITQSPKYLFRKEGQNVTLSCEQNLNHDAMYWYRQDPGQGLRLIYYSQIVNDFQKGDIAEGYSVSREKKESFPLTVTSAQKNPTAFYLCASSSRGTGGYGNQPQHFGDGTRLSIL.

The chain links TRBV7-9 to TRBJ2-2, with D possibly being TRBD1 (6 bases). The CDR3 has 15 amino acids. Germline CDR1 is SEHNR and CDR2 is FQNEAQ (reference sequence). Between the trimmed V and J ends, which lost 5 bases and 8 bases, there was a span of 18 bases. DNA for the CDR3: TGTGCCAGCAGCCCCTCTAATACAGGGTCGGGGGAGCTGTTTTTT. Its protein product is CASSPSNTGSGELFF.

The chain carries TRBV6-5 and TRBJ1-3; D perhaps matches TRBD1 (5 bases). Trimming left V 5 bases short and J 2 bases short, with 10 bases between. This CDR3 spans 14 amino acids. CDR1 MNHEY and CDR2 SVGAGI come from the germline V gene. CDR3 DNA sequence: TGTGCCAGCAGTCTCAAGGGGACTGGAAACACCATATATTTT. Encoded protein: CASSLKGTGNTIYF.